This TCR beta chain was identified in a study of cytomegalovirus exposure and HLA in healthy donors. CDR3 size: 16 residues. V shed 1 base and J shed 0 bases, with 12 bases lying between them. The germline gives CDR1 LGHNA, CDR2 YSLEER. Assay used: immunoSEQ multiplex PCR; TCRdb lists only in-frame clones, some missing. This table holds some 200,000 clones, around nine tenths found once. The sequence derives from a man between 25 and 39 years old in good health and CMV-seropositive. The chain links TRBV4-3 to TRBJ2-5; D is perhaps TRBD1 or TRBD2 (5 bases each). Specimen: PBMCs. CDR3 protein: CASSQGGSWYQETQYF. Written as DNA, the CDR3 is TGCGCCAGCAGCCAAGGGGGGTCTTGGTACCAAGAGACCCAGTACTTC.